This TCR beta chain was identified in a study of Ad26.COV2.S vaccination and SARS-CoV-2 variants (dated by TCRdb to the early 2020s). With respect to the entire study: Vaccine-arm donors came from COV1001, a multicentre, randomized, double-blind, placebo-controlled phase I-IIa trial of Ad26.COV2.S in healthy adults. Ad26.COV2.S was administered intramuscularly at a dose of 5x10^10 or 1x10^11 viral particles, either as one shot or as two shots given 56 days apart. TCRbeta repertoire sequencing was used to assess the specificity and breadth of SARS-CoV-2-reactive T cell receptors after Ad26.COV2.S vaccination. The TCR-sequenced set comprised around 32 samples: around 20 Ad26.COV2.S vaccine recipients, 5 placebo recipients and 8 SARS-CoV-2 convalescent individuals. Trial participants were randomized into five groups of five, in which low-dose or high-dose Ad26.COV2.S was given once or twice, or placebo was given on both occasions. Investigators remained blinded to trial group allocation during experiments and outcome assessment. Overall study results and their limits: Comparable non-spike TCR breadth was observed between vaccine and placebo recipients, consistent with only spike being contained in the vaccine. The study was not powered to compare responses between vaccine doses or regimens. Substantial breadth of spike-specific CD8+ and CD4+ T cell responses was reported after vaccination. Higher spike-specific TCR breadth was observed in Ad26.COV2.S recipients than in placebo recipients (P = 0.0014). According to the authors, total T cell responses may have been underestimated by the TCR breadth and depth analyses.

Explained via the paper, the treatment or condition label denotes: roughly 19 received Ad26.COV2.S at low or high dose, single or two shots; about 5 received placebo; per-sample allocation not given. Repertoires of vaccine and placebo recipients were sequenced from samples taken on day 63 after the first injection. In Cohort 1b, around 23 adults aged 18-55 years were enrolled at a single site in Boston, USA, between 29 July and 7 August 2020. Ad26.COV2.S was a replication-incompetent adenovirus type 26 vector expressing a prefusion-stabilized SARS-CoV-2 spike protein from the original Wuhan strain. The immunoSEQ Assay was used to sequence TCRbeta CDR3 regions. After extraction, genomic DNA underwent amplification by bias-controlled multiplex PCR, followed by high-throughput sequencing. Per the authors' processing: Collapsing and filtering of sequences were performed to quantify the absolute abundance of each unique TCRbeta CDR3 region. Usable DNA was measured by amplifying reference genes present in all nucleated cells, and TCRbeta template counts were normalized to that usable DNA to estimate T cell fraction. Repertoire TCRs were annotated as SARS-CoV-2-specific when V gene, CDR3 amino acid sequence and J gene were exactly matched to a known reactive TCR set. The reference SARS-CoV-2 TCR set was derived from MIRA and filtered for enrichment in COVID-19-positive ImmuneCODE repertoires, a step that removed public or cross-reactive TCRs. Based on the MIRA antigens, annotated TCRs were further analysed at the level of specific ORF or position within ORF. Breadth was defined as annotated unique rearrangements over total unique productive rearrangements; depth was the summed frequency of those rearrangements. TCR breadth was compared between groups using two-sided Wilcoxon rank-sum tests. Sourced from immuneACCESS, this table was stored by TCRdb with only in-frame sequences that have V and J called. A share of the clones is absent; for the studies checked, an unresolved V gene accounts for under half, and the remainder has no known explanation. That table gives V, J and clone size, and the DNA gave D and trimming. This sample lists 380,000 or so clones; about 80% were detected once. About 7.4% of the sample is held by the ten biggest clonotypes.

Trimmed from V: 2 bases; trimmed from J: 3 bases; junction bases lacking a gene match: 2. The germline V gene supplies CDR1 MNHEY and CDR2 SVGAGI. There are 15 amino acids in the CDR3, from cysteine to phenylalanine inclusive. Only CDR3 DNA is held: 45 bases, read in frame from base 1. With regard to this clone: The clone's antigen remains unknown. Base qualities are missing; no much larger clone stands one base away.

The receptor was derived from a person between 18 and 59 years old who received the Ad26.COV2.S COVID-19 vaccine or a placebo. The receptor chain draws on TRBV6-5 and TRBJ1-5, and 9 bases in between align with TRBD1. The sequencing here drew on peripheral blood, taken in a trial of Ad26.COV2.S vaccine versus placebo. The nucleotide sequence reads TGTGCCAGCAGTTACAACAGGGGGCACAATCAGCCCCAGCATTTT. The translation is CASSYNRGHNQPQHF.